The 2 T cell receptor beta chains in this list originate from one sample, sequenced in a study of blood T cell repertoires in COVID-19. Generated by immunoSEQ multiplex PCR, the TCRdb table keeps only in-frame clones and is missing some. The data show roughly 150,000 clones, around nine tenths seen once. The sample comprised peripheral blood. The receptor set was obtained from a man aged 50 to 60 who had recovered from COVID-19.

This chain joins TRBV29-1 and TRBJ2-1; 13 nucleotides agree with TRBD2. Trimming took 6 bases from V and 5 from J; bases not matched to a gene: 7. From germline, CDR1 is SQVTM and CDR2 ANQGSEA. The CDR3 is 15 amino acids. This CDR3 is CSVEVLAGGDNEQFF. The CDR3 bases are TGCAGCGTGGAGGTACTAGCGGGGGGGGACAATGAGCAGTTCTTC.

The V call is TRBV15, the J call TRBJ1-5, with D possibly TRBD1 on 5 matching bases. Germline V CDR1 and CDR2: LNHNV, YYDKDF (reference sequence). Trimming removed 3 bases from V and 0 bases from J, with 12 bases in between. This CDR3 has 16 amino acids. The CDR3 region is CATSSGGAYSNQPQHF. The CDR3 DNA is TGTGCCACCAGCAGCGGAGGGGCGTATAGCAATCAGCCCCAGCATTTT.